The present entry profiles one T cell receptor beta chain with its context. This specimen belongs to a study of shared T cell receptors in the human thymus. Only in-frame clones appear in the TCRdb table, and some are missing; sequencing was by immunoSEQ multiplex PCR. In the table there are 600,000 to 900,000 clones, 70% to 90% of which are singletons. The CDR3 is 15 residues long. Germline V gives CDR1 MGHRA, CDR2 YSYEKL. After removal of 0 bases from V and 6 bases from J, the junction contained 6 bases not matched to a gene. The same sample was also used in a study of human thymus T cells. That study adds: Thymic material originated from resections removed in the course of corrective heart surgery.

The sample consisted of thymocytes. This clonotype originated in a girl less than two years old with a congenital heart defect. This rearrangement joins TRBV4-1 to TRBJ1-1, with 8 bases identical to TRBD1. The CDR3 region is CASSQDRHRGAEAFF. Here the CDR3 DNA reads TGCGCCAGCAGCCAAGACCGACACAGGGGGGCTGAAGCTTTCTTT.